The 3 T cell receptor beta chains reported below all come from one sample, sequenced in a study of T cell changes during pregnancy in multiple sclerosis. This table comes from immunoSEQ multiplex PCR, and its TCRdb copy is limited to in-frame clones, with some not included. The table records some 100,000 clones, roughly 92% of them present only once. The material sequenced was peripheral blood, taken in the second trimester of pregnancy. The receptors originated from a female donor with multiple sclerosis, enrolled in a pregnancy study.

The genes are TRBV10-3 and TRBJ1-1; D is uncertain. Germline V CDR1 and CDR2: ENHRY, SYGVKD. The CDR3 is 13 amino acids. Trimming removed 8 bases at V and 1 base at J, with 11 bases between. The CDR3 bases are TGTGCCATCGGGAGCAGGTCGAACACTGAAGCTTTCTTT. It translates to CAIGSRSNTEAFF.

This clone was seen just once. The rearrangement joins TRBV19 to TRBJ2-1; TRBD2 aligns across 12 bases. The CDR3 contains 14 residues. After removal of 6 bases from V and 10 bases from J, the junction contained 7 bases not matched to a gene. Germline V lookup: CDR1 LNHDA, CDR2 SQIVND (reference sequence). The CDR3 is CASSRLAGEGEQFF. Written as DNA, the CDR3 is TGTGCCAGTAGCCGACTAGCGGGAGAAGGGGAGCAGTTCTTC.

The genes are TRBV12-5 and TRBJ1-6, with TRBD1 identical over 9 bases. Germline CDR1 LGHNT, CDR2 FRNRAP. Germline trimming cut 3 bases from V and 7 bases from J; bases unmatched to any gene: 4. This CDR3 contains 15 residues. This CDR3 reads CASGFRTGVNSPLHF. CDR3 in DNA: TGTGCTAGTGGTTTTCGGACAGGGGTCAATTCACCCCTCCACTTT.